This entry features one TCR beta chain sequence. The antigen is not known. These data originate in a study of shared clonotypes between healthy human individuals. Study-level results: Generation of non-shared clonotypes was less probable than generation of clonotypes shared by all four donors.

Only CD45RO-negative cells positively selected for CCR7 counted as naive CD8 cells, so terminally differentiated effector memory CD45RA+ cells were excluded. Sequenced by immunoSEQ multiplex PCR; TCRdb stores in-frame clones only, minus some. The sample carries around 620,000 clones, 95% recorded once. Sample: naive CD8+ T cells sorted from blood. The TCR originated in a woman younger than 45 in good health.

The CDR3 coding sequence is TGTGCCAGCAGCGACGCCGGGACAGAGACGTACGAGCAGTACTTC. It codes for CASSDAGTETYEQYF. The rearrangement links TRBV7-6 to TRBJ2-7, with 7 bases lining up with TRBD1. V was clipped by 5 bases and J by 4 bases; unmatched bases: 11. This CDR3 has 15 amino acids. Per the germline V gene, CDR1 is SGHVS and CDR2 is FNYEAQ.